This TCR beta chain was observed in a study of T-cell memory formation after mild COVID-19. TCRdb redid the calling of the 5' RACE reads with MiXCR, one entry per CDR3 protein. The table includes around 250,000 distinct CDR3 sequences, roughly 17% detected once. The CDR3 covers 16 residues. A word on this clonotype: Its matching antigen is unknown.

General study findings and limits: Shrinking CD4+ clones resided mostly in CM and EM, and CD8+ ones in EMRA. A second wave expanding day 15 to 37 was CD4+-biased; contracting clones were balanced.

This receptor was identified in a man aged 18-30 years who had mild COVID-19 (a few samples of this study predate the infection). Cell type and time point are not known. The rearrangement links TRBV3-2 to TRBJ2-7; the table names TRBD1, a call not compared with the DNA. TRBV3-2 is an annotated pseudogene. Sample: PBMCs or a T cell subset sorted from them (not recorded which). The CDR3 region is CASSQDLGQGGYEQYV. CDR3 DNA: TGTGCCAGCAGCCAGGATCTGGGACAGGGGGGATACGAGCAGTACGTC.